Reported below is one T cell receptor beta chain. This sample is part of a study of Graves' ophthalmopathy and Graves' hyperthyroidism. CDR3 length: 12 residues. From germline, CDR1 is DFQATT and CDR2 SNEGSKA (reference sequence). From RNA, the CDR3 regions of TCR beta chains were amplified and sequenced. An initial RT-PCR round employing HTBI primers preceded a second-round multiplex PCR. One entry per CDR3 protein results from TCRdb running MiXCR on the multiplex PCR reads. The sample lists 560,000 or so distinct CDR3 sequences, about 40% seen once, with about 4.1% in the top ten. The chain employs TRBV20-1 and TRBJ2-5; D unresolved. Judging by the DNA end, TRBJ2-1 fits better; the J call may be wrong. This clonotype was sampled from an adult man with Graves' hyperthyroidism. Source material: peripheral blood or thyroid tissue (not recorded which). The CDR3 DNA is TGCAGTGCTAGAGTTAGAGTCGATGAGCAGTTCTTC. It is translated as CSARVRVDEQFF.